A single sample is the source of the 15 T cell receptor beta chains below, sequenced in a study of blood T cells in healthy people across ages. Next came a second PCR, run for 7 to 11 cycles, which used a sample-barcoded 5' primer along with a J-beta primer mix. TCRdb reprocessed the 5' RACE reads via MiXCR and lists one record per CDR3 protein. The repertoire holds about 1.5 million distinct CDR3 sequences, with roughly 45% as singletons. Sequenced input: blood. The receptors were sampled from a woman aged 18-29 years in good health.

The chain is built from TRBV12-3 or TRBV12-4 and TRBJ1-3, with unresolved D. This CDR3 is built from 13 residues. Trimming shortened V by 3 bases and J by 4 bases, and 7 bases separated the two germline ends. CDR3 protein: CASSFYQGNTIYF. CDR3 coding DNA: TGTGCCAGCAGTTTTTACCAGGGAAACACCATATATTTT.

V usage is TRBV12-3 or TRBV12-4 and J usage is TRBJ2-7; D not resolved. The J call may be mistaken, given a closer DNA end match to TRBJ2-5. The CDR3 consists of 13 residues. This CDR3 reads CASSLAEAETQYF. CDR3 in DNA: TGTGCCAGCAGTTTGGCAGAAGCAGAGACCCAGTACTTC.

This chain joins TRBV7-2 and TRBJ2-3; D may be TRBD2 (5 bases). Germline V gene data show CDR1 as SGHTA and CDR2 as FQGNSA. CDR3 length: 17 amino acids. V was clipped by 1 base and J by 2 bases, with 16 bases between them. CDR3 sequence: CASSLGPQRALTDTQYF. The DNA of the CDR3 is TGTGCCAGCAGCTTAGGGCCTCAGAGGGCTCTCACAGATACGCAGTATTTT.

This clonotype turned up a few times. One junction end disagrees with the germline gene, perhaps due to a read error. The chain recombines TRBV12-3 or TRBV12-4 with TRBJ2-7; 11 bases match TRBD1. The CDR3 has 16 amino acids. CDR3 region: CASSLRPGTGGNEEYF. The DNA for the CDR3 is TGTGCCAGCAGTCTACGTCCCGGGACAGGGGGGAACGAGGAGTACTTC.

The V and J genes are TRBV6-5 and TRBJ1-1, with no clear D. Germline V lookup: CDR1 MNHEY, CDR2 SVGAGI. This CDR3 comprises 15 residues. The germline V and J ends were trimmed by 0 bases and 8 bases, with 16 bases remaining between them. The CDR3 is CASSYSRLSSVEAFF. The DNA of the CDR3 is TGTGCCAGCAGTTACTCAAGACTTTCTTCAGTAGAAGCTTTCTTT.

DNA of the CDR3: TGTGCCAGCAGCCACGGCGGGGGGTCCGGGGAGCTGTTTTTT. This sequence encodes CASSHGGGSGELFF. The chain joins TRBV3-1 to TRBJ2-2; 8 nucleotides align to TRBD2. This CDR3 is 14 amino acids long. From germline, CDR1 is LGHDT and CDR2 YNNKEL (reference sequence). Unmatched junction bases numbered 3, after V lost 3 bases and J lost 6 bases.

The genes are TRBV3-1 and TRBJ1-1, with a tentative D call TRBD1 (5 bases). Germline loops: CDR1 LGHDT, CDR2 YNNKEL (reference sequence). Trimming stripped 0 bases from V and 4 bases from J, with 18 bases between. The CDR3 covers 17 residues. For the CDR3, the DNA is TGTGCCAGCAGCCAAGATGGTTCCCAGGGCCACCCCACTGAAGCTTTCTTT. Its translation: CASSQDGSQGHPTEAFF. Variable domain in full (rest from reference TRBV3-1 and TRBJ1-1): DTAVSQTPKYLVTQMGNDKSIKCEQNLGHDTMYWYKQDSKKFLKIMFSYNNKELIINETVPNRFSPKSPDKAHLNLHINSLELGDSAVYFCASSQDGSQGHPTEAFFGQGTRLTVV.

This clonotype has a handful of counts. The chain carries TRBV9 and TRBJ1-1; 8 bases are a match to TRBD1. Looked up from germline, CDR1 is SGDLS and CDR2 is YYNGEE. The CDR3 consists of 15 residues. V trimming: 4 bases; J trimming: 8 bases; junction bases outside the gene matches: 13. The CDR3 coding sequence is TGTGCCAGCAGCAGCTGGACAGGGACTCTTCGGGAAGCTTTCTTT. Translation gives CASSSWTGTLREAFF.

The chain recombines TRBV12-3 or TRBV12-4 with TRBJ2-7, with 9 bases that match TRBD2. The J segment lost 6 bases and the V segment lost 4 bases, leaving 10 bases of the junction unmatched. This CDR3 comprises 15 residues. CDR3 DNA sequence: TGTGCCAGCAGTTCCTTGAGCGGGGGGCTGCGCGAGCAGTACTTC. This sequence encodes CASSSLSGGLREQYF.

This clonotype was detected a few times. The chain has TRBV29-1 and TRBJ2-5, with TRBD1 identical over 10 bases. J was trimmed by 2 bases and V by 6 bases; bases with no gene match: 3. Germline values: CDR1 SQVTM, CDR2 ANQGSEA. The CDR3 spans 13 residues. Written as DNA, the CDR3 is TGCAGCGTAGACAGGGGGCAACAAGAGACCCAGTACTTC. Its translation: CSVDRGQQETQYF.

This clonotype was detected only a few times. This chain joins TRBV27 and TRBJ2-3; D gene unclear. The V gene lost 5 bases and the J gene lost 2 bases, with 14 bases spanning the gap. This CDR3 is 15 amino acids long. Germline CDR1 and CDR2: MNHEY and SMNVEV (reference sequence). CDR3 amino acids: CASSPPGRFTDTQYF. The DNA of the CDR3 is TGTGCCAGCAGTCCACCGGGCAGATTCACAGATACGCAGTATTTT.

This sequence joins TRBV25-1 and TRBJ2-1; D assignment may be TRBD1 or TRBD2 (5 bases each). This CDR3 comprises 16 residues. Trimming shortened V by 1 base and J by 4 bases, and 14 bases separated the two germline ends. CDR1 and CDR2 (germline): MGHDK, SYGVNS. CDR3 sequence (DNA): TGTGCCAGCAGTGAATTCACCGGGACGGCTTACAATGAGCAGTTCTTC. The encoded protein is CASSEFTGTAYNEQFF.

This rearrangement joins TRBV5-1 to TRBJ2-3; 7 bases match TRBD2. This CDR3 region has 18 residues. The V and J ends lost 2 bases and 1 base, in that order; junction bases with no gene match: 13. Germline CDR1 is SGHRS and CDR2 is YFSETQ. The CDR3 loop reads CASSFGLAAGPGTDTQYF. The CDR3 DNA follows: TGCGCCAGCAGCTTTGGGCTAGCGGCCGGGCCAGGCACAGATACGCAGTATTTT. Full variable domain (remainder filled in from reference TRBV5-1 and TRBJ2-3): KAGVTQTPRYLIKTRGQQVTLSCSPISGHRSVSWYQQTPGQGLQFLFEYFSETQRNKGNFPGRFSGRQFSNSRSEMNVSTLELGDSALYLCASSFGLAAGPGTDTQYFGPGTRLTVL.

This clonotype was observed a few times. The chain links TRBV5-1 to TRBJ1-2; 9 bases match TRBD1. This CDR3 spans 16 amino acids. V was pared by 3 bases and J by 6 bases, with 12 bases of the junction left unmatched. The germline CDR1 and CDR2 sequences are SGHRS and YFSETQ. The CDR3 bases are TGCGCCAGCAGCTCCGGATCCGAACAGGGGGCGCATGGCTACACCTTC. This encodes CASSSGSEQGAHGYTF.

This clonotype was observed a single time. One base away lies a much larger clone, so this may be a sequencing read error. V gene TRBV20-1 combines with J gene TRBJ2-1; tentatively, D is TRBD1 or TRBD2 (6 bases each). In germline, CDR1 is DFQATT, CDR2 SNEGSKA (reference sequence). The CDR3 runs 15 residues. CDR3 DNA sequence: TGCGGTGCTCTGGAGGGGGAGGCGGGTTACAATGAGCAGTTCTTC. It yields the protein CGALEGEAGYNEQFF.